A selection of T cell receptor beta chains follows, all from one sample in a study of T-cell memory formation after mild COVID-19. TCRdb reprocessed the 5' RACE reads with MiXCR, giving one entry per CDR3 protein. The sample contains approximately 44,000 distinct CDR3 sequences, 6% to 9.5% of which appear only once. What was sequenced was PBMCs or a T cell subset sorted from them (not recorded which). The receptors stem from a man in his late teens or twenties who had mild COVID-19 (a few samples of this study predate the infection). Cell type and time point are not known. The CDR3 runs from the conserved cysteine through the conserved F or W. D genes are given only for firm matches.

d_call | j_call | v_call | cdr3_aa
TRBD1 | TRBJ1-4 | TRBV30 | CAWSTTGYKLFF
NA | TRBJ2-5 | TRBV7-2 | CASSRGRDQETQYF
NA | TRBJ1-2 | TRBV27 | CASSSVRDYGYTF
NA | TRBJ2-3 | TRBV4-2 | CASSQNSGDTQYF
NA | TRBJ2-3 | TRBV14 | CASSQDLSPGYTDTQYF
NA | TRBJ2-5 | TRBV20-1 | CSARQAMLQETQYF
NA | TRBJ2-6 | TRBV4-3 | CASSQDLVRARSGANVLTF
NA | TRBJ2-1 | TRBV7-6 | CASSLSNYEQFF
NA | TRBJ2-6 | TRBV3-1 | CASSSSGANVLTF
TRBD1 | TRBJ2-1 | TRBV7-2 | CASSLAGTAPNEQFF
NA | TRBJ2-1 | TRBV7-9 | CASSPPPRGGGYNEQFF
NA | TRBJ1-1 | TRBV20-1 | CSARQNTEAFF
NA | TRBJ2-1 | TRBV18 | CASSPGGPPYNEQFF
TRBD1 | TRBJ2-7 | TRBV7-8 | CASSSYRDRGRGEQYF
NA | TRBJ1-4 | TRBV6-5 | CASSYRGLWDEKLFF
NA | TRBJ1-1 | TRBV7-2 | CASSWDTSEAFF
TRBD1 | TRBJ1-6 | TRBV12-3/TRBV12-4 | CASSWGQGDSPLHF
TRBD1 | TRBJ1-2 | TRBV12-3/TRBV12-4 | CASSEPQGAHGYTF
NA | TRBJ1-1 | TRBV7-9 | CASSLGDPVMNTEAFF
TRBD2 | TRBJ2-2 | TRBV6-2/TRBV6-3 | CASKQRGNGELFF
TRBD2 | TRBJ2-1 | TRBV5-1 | CASSHHSGGASLGQFF
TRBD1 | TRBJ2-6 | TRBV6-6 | CASSLTGEDGANVLTF
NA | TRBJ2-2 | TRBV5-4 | CAVTGAELSSPGELFF
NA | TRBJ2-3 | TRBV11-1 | CASSFSADTQYF
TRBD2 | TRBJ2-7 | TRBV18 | CASSAPGLAGYEQYF
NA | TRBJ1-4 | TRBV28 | CASSTRWTANEKLFF
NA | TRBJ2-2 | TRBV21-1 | CASSKVLSIYEEELFF
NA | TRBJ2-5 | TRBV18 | CASSSYGHQETQYF
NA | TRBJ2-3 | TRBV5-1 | CASNSMSTDTQYF